This TCR beta chain appears in the sequencing data of a study of T cells in Graves' hyperthyroidism and ophthalmopathy. Study information: Peripheral blood samples were taken at initial diagnosis, prior to any treatment. Study observations and caveats: Most thyroid clonotypes expanded above 0.001 appeared in blood too.

This clonotype was counted many times. Antigen specificity is unknown. The V gene's germline CDR1 is SGHVS and CDR2 FQNEAQ. V shed 2 bases and J shed 4 bases, with 8 bases lying between them. CDR3 size: 13 residues. Amplified TCR beta CDR3 regions came from RNA transcripts. TCR CDR3 underwent first-round RT-PCR with the HTBI primer set. Each CDR3 protein is one row after TCRdb ran MiXCR on the multiplex PCR reads. Among 400,000 or so distinct CDR3 sequences listed, more than 14% were seen once. Investigators excluded patients with uncontrolled infection, other autoimmune disease, pregnancy or lactation.

V gene TRBV7-8 combines with J gene TRBJ1-1, with D hard to call. Sequencing used blood. This receptor was obtained from a woman aged 25 to 39 with Graves' ophthalmopathy. The CDR3 region is CASSLQPGTEAFF. The CDR3 region has the DNA TGTGCCAGCAGCTTACAACCGGGCACTGAAGCTTTCTTT.